What follows are 25 T cell receptor beta chains derived from one specimen sequenced in a study of long-term antiretroviral therapy in people with HIV (dated by TCRdb to the early 2020s). The immunoSEQ hsTCRB v3.0 assay was used at survey level resolution for TRB variable region sequencing. As stored in TCRdb, this immuneACCESS dataset retains in-frame rearrangements with V and J assigned. A fraction of the clones does not appear; measured against another copy, unresolved V genes explain less than half of the discrepancy, and the remainder lacks a known reason. The sample table shows 15,000 to 20,000 clones, and roughly 73% are seen once. The ten largest account for 7.5% to 8% of the sample. The starting material was unsorted PBMCs, obtained at the start of antiretroviral therapy, before treatment. The receptors originated from a middle-aged woman with HIV.

This clone showed up just once. The CDR3 loop is CASSYLWGQGMAFF. The CDR3 nucleotides read TGCGCCAGCAGCTACCTCTGGGGGCAGGGGATGGCTTTCTTT. V and J are TRBV5-1 and TRBJ1-1; D is possibly TRBD1 (6 bases). The germline V gene encodes CDR1 SGHRS and CDR2 YFSETQ. V dropped 3 bases and J dropped 11 bases, with 20 bases sitting between them. The CDR3 sequence is 14 residues long.

V gene TRBV7-6 combines with J gene TRBJ2-7; 8 nucleotides align to TRBD1. The CDR3 has 15 amino acids. Looked up from germline, CDR1 is SGHVS and CDR2 is FNYEAQ. V lost 5 bases and J lost 0; bases outside the gene matches: 6. CDR3 in amino acids: CASSPNDRGSYEQYF. The CDR3, as DNA: TGTGCCAGCAGCCCTAACGACAGGGGCTCCTACGAGCAGTACTTC.

The chain couples TRBV4-3 to TRBJ2-4, with TRBD2 matching 9 bases. Germline CDR1 and CDR2: LGHNA and YSLEER. The CDR3 covers 21 residues. V was clipped by 1 base and J by 0 bases; unmatched bases: 16. The CDR3 DNA follows: TGCGCCAGCAGCCAAGGGCTAGCGGGGCCCCGTTCTTCCTTAGCCAAAAACATTCAGTACTTC. Translated: CASSQGLAGPRSSLAKNIQYF.

The rearrangement uses TRBV7-9 and TRBJ1-2; 7 bases match TRBD1. The CDR3 loop spans 17 amino acids. Germline V gives CDR1 SEHNR, CDR2 FQNEAQ (reference sequence). After removal of 4 bases from V and 4 bases from J, the junction contained 15 bases not matched to a gene. The CDR3 reads CASSSSDLGTATYGYTF. In DNA form, the CDR3 reads TGTGCCAGCAGCTCTTCCGACCTAGGGACAGCAACCTATGGCTACACCTTC.

In DNA, the CDR3 is TGTGCCAGCAGCTTTTTGGGGGGAAACACAGATACGCAGTATTTT. It specifies CASSFLGGNTDTQYF. This rearrangement joins TRBV7-3 to TRBJ2-3; tentative D call: TRBD2 (6 bases). Trimming cost V 3 bases and J 2 bases, with 12 bases left between them. The V gene's germline CDR1 is SGHTA and CDR2 FQGTGA. The CDR3 spans 15 residues.

In DNA, the CDR3 is TGTGCCAGCAGCTTTAGTGGAGGGCTTCATACGCAGTATTTT. Its protein product is CASSFSGGLHTQYF. V usage is TRBV7-2 and J usage is TRBJ2-3, with a weak D call TRBD2 (6 bases). The CDR3 has 14 residues. V lost 3 bases to trimming and J lost 7 bases, with 14 bases between them. Per the germline V gene, CDR1 is SGHTA and CDR2 is FQGNSA.

This sequence joins TRBV5-1 and TRBJ2-3, with 11 bases identical to TRBD2. This CDR3 is 17 amino acids long. V dropped 4 bases and J dropped 0; count of bases not matched to a gene: 7. Germline CDR1 is SGHRS and CDR2 is YFSETQ. Written as DNA, the CDR3 is TGCGCCAGCAGCCTCACTCTAGCGGGGGGCAGCACAGATACGCAGTATTTT. Encoded protein: CASSLTLAGGSTDTQYF.

This sequence joins TRBV7-3 and TRBJ2-5; 11 bases align to TRBD2. Germline lookup yields CDR1 SGHTA and CDR2 FQGTGA. The J segment lost 5 bases and the V segment lost 3 bases, leaving 5 bases of the junction unmatched. This CDR3 is 15 amino acids long. CDR3 bases: TGTGCCAGCAGCTTTAGCGGGGGGGAGCGGGAGACCCAGTACTTC. This encodes CASSFSGGERETQYF.

The V gene is TRBV11-2, the J gene TRBJ2-7, with 8 bases that match TRBD2. V shed 4 bases and J 1 base; nucleotides not matched to a gene: 9. Germline-derived CDR1 and CDR2 are SGHAT and FQNNGV. This CDR3 spans 16 amino acids. The CDR3 nucleotides are TGTGCCAGCAGCTCAACCCTCCCTAGCGGGTCCTACGAGCAGTACTTC. This codes for CASSSTLPSGSYEQYF.

Only one count was recorded for this clone. The rearrangement joins TRBV6-5 to TRBJ1-1, with D possibly being TRBD1 (6 bases). CDR1 is MNHEY, CDR2 SVGAGI, per germline. Trimming removed 0 bases from V and 4 bases from J, with 9 bases in between. CDR3 length equals 14 residues. The CDR3 loop reads CASSYSAGVTEAFF. CDR3 in DNA: TGTGCCAGCAGTTACTCTGCAGGGGTCACTGAAGCTTTCTTT.

This clone was recorded once. J is TRBJ2-1 and V is TRBV7-2; possibly TRBD1 or TRBD2 for D (5 bases each). Looked up from germline, CDR1 is SGHTA and CDR2 is FQGNSA. CDR3 length equals 13 residues. Between the trimmed V and J ends, which lost 4 bases and 5 bases, there was a span of 9 bases. CDR3 loop: CASSWGTHNEQFF. CDR3 coding DNA: TGTGCCAGCAGCTGGGGGACGCACAATGAGCAGTTCTTC.

The DNA for the CDR3 is TGTGCCAGCAGAAAAGACAGTGGGGAGAATTCACCCCTCCACTTT. Residues: CASRKDSGENSPLHF. The chain joins TRBV25-1 to TRBJ1-6, with TRBD1 as a possible D gene (5 bases). Looked up from germline, CDR1 is MGHDK and CDR2 is SYGVNS. Trimming left V 6 bases short and J 7 bases short, with 16 bases between. The CDR3 runs to 15 residues.

The count of this clone is one. The V gene is TRBV7-2, the J gene TRBJ1-5, with a possible D match to TRBD1 (6 bases). Trimming stripped 5 bases from V and 7 bases from J, with 18 bases between. This CDR3 is 15 amino acids long. The V gene's germline CDR1 is SGHTA and CDR2 FQGNSA. The CDR3 DNA is TGTGCCAGCAGCCCCGGGGCAGGGGTCGGGCAGCCCCAGCATTTT. Residues: CASSPGAGVGQPQHF.

This clone was counted only a few times. The gene calls are TRBV29-1 and TRBJ2-7; TRBD1 is a possible D gene (6 bases). Per germline, CDR1 SQVTM and CDR2 ANQGSEA. The CDR3 contains 11 residues. V was trimmed by 4 bases and J by 11 bases, leaving 15 bases between them. The CDR3 region is CSVAGEGFEYF. CDR3 in DNA: TGCAGCGTTGCAGGGGAAGGGTTCGAGTACTTC.

The rearrangement joins TRBV5-1 to TRBJ1-1; TRBD1 matches 10 bases. Germline CDR1 is SGHRS and CDR2 is YFSETQ. With 0 bases clipped from V and 2 bases from J, the junction kept 7 bases outside the gene matches. The CDR3 extends over 17 amino acids. CDR3: CASSLGQGAPYNTEAFF. The CDR3 DNA follows: TGCGCCAGCAGCTTGGGACAGGGGGCGCCTTACAACACTGAAGCTTTCTTT.

The gene calls are TRBV18 and TRBJ1-4; D is possibly TRBD1 (6 bases). Germline values: CDR1 KGHSH, CDR2 LQKENI. Trimming removed 4 bases from V and 6 bases from J, with 12 bases in between. CDR3 length: 14 residues. The DNA for the CDR3 is TGTGCCAGCTCACTCGGGGGGGCAGATGAAAAACTGTTTTTT. Translated: CASSLGGADEKLFF.

In DNA form, the CDR3 reads TGTGCCAGCAGCTTTTGGCAGGGGGTTAATTCACCCCTCCACTTT. Its protein product is CASSFWQGVNSPLHF. This chain uses TRBV5-4 with TRBJ1-6; 7 positions match TRBD1. V lost 2 bases and J lost 6; bases outside the gene matches: 5. Germline V gives CDR1 SGHNT, CDR2 YYREEE (reference sequence). The length of the CDR3 is 15 residues.

Turning to this clone: A junction end diverges from the germline sequence, so it may reflect a read error. The J gene is TRBJ1-6, the V gene TRBV28; D may be TRBD1 (5 bases). The germline V gene encodes CDR1 MDHEN and CDR2 SYDVKM. The CDR3 extends over 16 amino acids. DNA for the CDR3: TGTGCCAGCAGTACCCTCGGGACCGGTTATAAGTCACCCCTCCACTTT. Residues: CASSTLGTGYKSPLHF.

The rearrangement joins TRBV7-2 to TRBJ1-4; tentative D call: TRBD1 (5 bases). Trimming stripped 1 base from V and 10 bases from J, with 19 bases between. The CDR3 is 16 residues long. Germline V lookup: CDR1 SGHTA, CDR2 FQGNSA. The CDR3 is CASSLDGGSASGKLFF. The CDR3 coding sequence is TGTGCCAGCAGCTTAGACGGGGGGAGTGCTTCGGGAAAACTGTTTTTT.

In this sample, this clone turned up once. V is TRBV30 and J is TRBJ1-5; no definite D call. CDR3 length equals 15 residues. Trimming stripped 1 base from V and 4 bases from J, with 14 bases between. The V gene's germline CDR1 is GTSNPN and CDR2 SVGIG (reference sequence). The CDR3 spells CAWSEGPGGNQPQHF. Written as DNA, the CDR3 is TGTGCCTGGAGTGAAGGCCCCGGCGGAAATCAGCCCCAGCATTTT.

This clone was seen more than once but under ten times. The V and J genes are TRBV4-1 and TRBJ1-5; D gene uncertain. In germline, CDR1 is MGHRA, CDR2 YSYEKL. V lost 3 bases and J lost 1, with 7 bases in between. CDR3 size: 14 residues. CDR3 nucleotides: TGCGCCAGCAGCCAGACTCTAAGCAATCAGCCCCAGCATTTT. Translating gives CASSQTLSNQPQHF.

This sequence joins TRBV5-1 and TRBJ2-3, with a tentative D call TRBD2 (6 bases). The CDR3 covers 14 residues. The germline CDR1 and CDR2 sequences are SGHRS and YFSETQ. Trimming stripped 2 bases from V and 4 bases from J, with 11 bases between. This chain's CDR3 is CASSLGTASDTQYF. CDR3 nucleotide sequence: TGCGCCAGCAGCTTAGGGACTGCCTCAGATACGCAGTATTTT. Drawing the rest from reference TRBV5-1 and TRBJ2-3, the complete variable domain is KAGVTQTPRYLIKTRGQQVTLSCSPISGHRSVSWYQQTPGQGLQFLFEYFSETQRNKGNFPGRFSGRQFSNSRSEMNVSTLELGDSALYLCASSLGTASDTQYFGPGTRLTVL.

The V gene is TRBV10-3, the J gene TRBJ1-2, with D possibly TRBD1 on 5 matching bases. This CDR3 has 11 residues. Germline V CDR1 and CDR2: ENHRY, SYGVKD. Trimming removed 2 bases at V and 8 bases at J, with 6 bases between. This CDR3 reads CAISEGGGYTF. As DNA, the CDR3 is TGTGCCATCAGTGAGGGGGGAGGCTACACCTTC.

This chain connects TRBV10-3 to TRBJ2-5; no reliable D call. The CDR3 spans 15 residues. V shed 1 base and J shed 4 bases, with 13 bases lying between them. Germline loops: CDR1 ENHRY, CDR2 SYGVKD. The CDR3 loop is CAISEFELGGETQYF. CDR3 bases: TGTGCCATCAGTGAGTTCGAACTGGGCGGAGAGACCCAGTACTTC.

The V call is TRBV7-8, the J call TRBJ1-3; D is possibly TRBD1 (5 bases). The CDR3 is made up of 14 amino acids. V lost 5 bases, J lost 1 base, and 9 bases lay in between. The germline CDR1 and CDR2 sequences are SGHVS and FQNEAQ. The CDR3 nucleotides are TGTGCCAGCAGCCCCGGGACGTCTGGAAACACCATATATTTT. It specifies CASSPGTSGNTIYF.